A single sample is the source of the 26 T cell receptor beta chains below, sequenced in a study of blood T cell repertoires in COVID-19. Produced via immunoSEQ multiplex PCR; TCRdb's table is partial and in-frame only. The sample carries some 260,000 clones, 88% recorded once. Material for sequencing was peripheral blood. These receptors originate from a woman aged 40 to 55 who had recovered from COVID-19.

The chain employs TRBV18 and TRBJ2-7, with 9 bases fitting TRBD2. Per the germline V gene, CDR1 is KGHSH and CDR2 is LQKENI. V trimming: 2 bases; J trimming: 3 bases; junction bases outside the gene matches: 5. The CDR3 is made up of 15 amino acids. CDR3 loop: CASSPGSGSGYEQYV. The CDR3, as DNA: TGTGCCAGCTCACCAGGTAGCGGGAGCGGCTACGAGCAGTACGTC.

In its sample, this clone was seen once. The chain joins TRBV6-1 to TRBJ2-7; 7 positions agree with TRBD1. J was trimmed by 1 base and V by 0 bases; bases with no gene match: 3. The CDR3 is made up of 15 amino acids. Germline V gene lookup returns CDR1 MNHNS and CDR2 SASEGT. The CDR3 is CASSEAGGASYEQYF. Written as DNA, the CDR3 is TGTGCCAGCAGTGAAGCAGGGGGCGCTTCCTACGAGCAGTACTTC.

The chain is built from TRBV30 and TRBJ1-1; 8 bases align to TRBD1. The CDR3 loop spans 14 amino acids. Germline CDR1 is GTSNPN and CDR2 is SVGIG (reference sequence). Trimming removed 4 bases from V and 0 bases from J; junction bases left unmatched: 4. CDR3 in DNA: TGTGCCTGGACAGGGGGCGCGCTGAACACTGAAGCTTTCTTT. This translates into CAWTGGALNTEAFF.

V is TRBV19 and J is TRBJ1-2; possible D gene TRBD1, 5 bases. V shed 6 bases and J shed 0 bases, with 11 bases lying between them. Germline-derived CDR1 and CDR2 are LNHDA and SQIVND (reference sequence). The CDR3 loop spans 14 amino acids. CDR3 residues: CASSSRDTNYGYTF. CDR3 bases: TGTGCCAGTAGCTCCAGGGATACTAACTATGGCTACACCTTC.

CDR3 in amino acids: CASSHRTSGSFPYEQYF. The CDR3 region has the DNA TGTGCCAGCAGCCACCGGACTAGCGGGAGTTTTCCCTACGAGCAGTACTTC. The chain joins TRBV14 to TRBJ2-7; 13 bases are a match to TRBD2. The trim removed 3 bases at V and 2 bases at J, leaving 7 bases unmatched. Germline V gives CDR1 SGHDN, CDR2 FVKESK. The CDR3 runs 17 residues.

V usage is TRBV29-1 and J usage is TRBJ1-1; D unclear. The ends were cut back, 2 bases at V and 0 bases at J, with 7 bases in the middle. Per the germline V gene, CDR1 is SQVTM and CDR2 is ANQGSEA. This CDR3 contains 13 residues. DNA for the CDR3: TGCAGCGTTGAACGGTTATTGAACACTGAAGCTTTCTTT. Residues: CSVERLLNTEAFF. The complete variable domain, with remaining parts taken from reference TRBV29-1 and TRBJ1-1, reads SAVISQKPSRDICQRGTSLTIQCQVDSQVTMMFWYRQQPGQSLTLIATANQGSEATYESGFVIDKFPISRPNLTFSTLTVSNMSPEDSSIYLCSVERLLNTEAFFGQGTRLTVV.

The chain carries TRBV19 and TRBJ2-3; 7 bases match TRBD2. The germline gives CDR1 LNHDA, CDR2 SQIVND (reference sequence). The CDR3 covers 15 residues. J was trimmed by 1 base and V by 6 bases; bases with no gene match: 7. The CDR3: CASRAGGTGTDTQYF. The CDR3 nucleotides are TGTGCCAGTAGGGCCGGGGGGACTGGCACAGATACGCAGTATTTT. Using reference TRBV19 and TRBJ2-3 for the parts outside the CDR3, the full variable domain is DGGITQSPKYLFRKEGQNVTLSCEQNLNHDAMYWYRQDPGQGLRLIYYSQIVNDFQKGDIAEGYSVSREKKESFPLTVTSAQKNPTAFYLCASRAGGTGTDTQYFGPGTRLTVL.

The V gene is TRBV7-2, the J gene TRBJ1-2; TRBD1 aligns across 8 bases. Germline CDR1 and CDR2: SGHTA and FQGNSA. J gave up 2 bases and V 1 base, and 9 bases lay outside the gene matches. CDR3 length: 17 residues. The CDR3 DNA follows: TGTGCCAGCAGCTTAGGCCCCGGACAGGGTGGGAACTATGGCTACACCTTC. Its translation: CASSLGPGQGGNYGYTF.

This clone was counted between two and nine times. The chain is built from TRBV27 and TRBJ1-4, with D possibly being TRBD1 (5 bases). V lost 7 bases and J 7 bases, leaving 16 bases between the germline ends. Per the germline V gene, CDR1 is MNHEY and CDR2 is SMNVEV (reference sequence). This CDR3 has 14 residues. The CDR3 bases are TGTGCCAGCACCAACTGGGGAGGGGCTGAAAAACTGTTTTTT. It encodes CASTNWGGAEKLFF.

V gene TRBV7-2 combines with J gene TRBJ2-1, with 13 bases aligning to TRBD2. CDR1 is SGHTA, CDR2 FQGNSA, per germline. This CDR3 is built from 17 residues. V lost 5 bases and J lost 5; bases outside the gene matches: 9. CDR3 amino acids: CASSPPGLAGTHNEQFF. The CDR3 nucleotides read TGTGCCAGCAGCCCGCCGGGACTAGCGGGAACTCACAATGAGCAGTTCTTC.

The chain carries TRBV5-1 and TRBJ2-5; 14 nucleotides agree with TRBD2. The germline V gene encodes CDR1 SGHRS and CDR2 YFSETQ. CDR3 size: 17 residues. V gave up 0 bases and J gave up 4 bases; unmatched junction bases: 5. The CDR3 region is CASSLGGTSGSRETQYF. The CDR3 bases are TGCGCCAGCAGCTTGGGCGGGACTAGCGGGAGTCGAGAGACCCAGTACTTC.

The J gene is TRBJ2-5, the V gene TRBV19; D might be TRBD1 (6 bases). CDR1 and CDR2 from the germline V gene are LNHDA and SQIVND (reference sequence). Trimming pared 6 bases from V and 3 bases from J, leaving 17 bases between. CDR3 size: 15 residues. In nucleotides, the CDR3 is TGTGCCAGTAGCCCCTTCGGGACACCCGAAGAGACCCAGTACTTC. Amino acids: CASSPFGTPEETQYF.

The rearrangement joins TRBV3-1 (or the pseudogene TRBV3-2) to TRBJ2-3; a weak D match, TRBD1 (6 bases). From germline, CDR1 is LGHDT and CDR2 YNNKEL (reference sequence). Trimming pared 6 bases from V and 1 base from J, leaving 14 bases between. The CDR3 is 15 residues long. The CDR3 bases are TGTGCCAGCAGTACTAGGGGGAGCGGCACAGATACGCAGTATTTT. Its translation is CASSTRGSGTDTQYF.

The chain employs TRBV12-3 or TRBV12-4 and TRBJ2-2; a weak D match, TRBD2 (6 bases). This CDR3 has 12 residues. Trimming left V 3 bases short and J 8 bases short, with 7 bases between. CDR3 protein: CASSFRGGELFF. DNA for the CDR3: TGTGCCAGCAGTTTTCGGGGGGGGGAGCTGTTTTTT.

This clone was counted between two and nine times. The gene calls are TRBV10-3 and TRBJ1-1; no clear D gene. The V gene lost 7 bases and the J gene lost 4 bases, with 25 bases spanning the gap. Germline assignment: CDR1 ENHRY and CDR2 SYGVKD. The CDR3 is 17 residues long. CDR3 region: CAITSGVSSLLGTEAFF. The CDR3, as DNA: TGTGCCATCACTTCCGGGGTTTCTTCTCTACTGGGCACTGAAGCTTTCTTT.

In its sample, this clone was seen once. The J gene is TRBJ1-1, the V gene TRBV30; D might be TRBD1 (5 bases). From germline, CDR1 is GTSNPN and CDR2 SVGIG (reference sequence). Trimming pared 8 bases from V and 0 bases from J, leaving 16 bases between. This CDR3 region has 14 residues. CDR3 amino acids: CARTGGSMNTEAFF. The CDR3 bases are TGTGCCCGTACAGGCGGGAGTATGAACACTGAAGCTTTCTTT.

V is TRBV3-1 (or the pseudogene TRBV3-2) and J is TRBJ2-5; TRBD1 agrees at 9 bases. Germline CDR1 reads LGHDT; CDR2 reads YNNKEL (reference sequence). The junction had 26 bases not matched to a gene; V was cut back by 3 bases and J by 3 bases. This CDR3 has 22 residues. The chain's CDR3 is CASSQPARPGTNRGRMEETQYF. The CDR3 DNA reads as TGTGCCAGCAGCCAGCCCGCAAGGCCCGGGACGAACAGGGGGCGAATGGAAGAGACCCAGTACTTC.

The rearrangement links TRBV19 to TRBJ1-1; 8 bases fit TRBD1. There are 14 residues in the CDR3. J was trimmed by 4 bases and V by 7 bases; bases with no gene match: 8. Germline CDR1 LNHDA, CDR2 SQIVND (reference sequence). This CDR3 reads CASTRTGPGTEAFF. In DNA form, the CDR3 reads TGTGCCAGTACCAGGACAGGGCCGGGCACTGAAGCTTTCTTT.

CDR3 DNA: TGTGCCAGCAGCGTCCCCCCGGGTGAGCAGTTCTTC. Translating gives CASSVPPGEQFF. This chain joins TRBV9 and TRBJ2-1; D is unresolved. CDR1 is SGDLS, CDR2 YYNGEE, per germline. V lost 2 bases to trimming and J lost 9 bases, with 9 bases between them. The CDR3 has 12 amino acids.

This chain connects TRBV25-1 to TRBJ2-2; 9 nucleotides agree with TRBD1. The CDR3 runs to 15 residues. Germline values: CDR1 MGHDK, CDR2 SYGVNS. J gave up 4 bases and V 6 bases, and 6 bases lay outside the gene matches. The CDR3 DNA follows: TGTGCCAGCAGCAGGACAGGGGCTTCCACCGGGGAGCTGTTTTTT. Translated, it gives CASSRTGASTGELFF.

V usage is TRBV7-9 and J usage is TRBJ1-2; D ambiguous. There are 14 residues in the CDR3. Trimming shortened V by 5 bases and J by 12 bases, and 22 bases separated the two germline ends. Germline values: CDR1 SEHNR, CDR2 FQNEAQ (reference sequence). CDR3 nucleotide sequence: TGTGCCAGCAGCCCTCCCGGGTCTTTCCCGGCGGACACCTTC. Amino acid sequence: CASSPPGSFPADTF.

The chain combines TRBV14 with TRBJ2-7; D ambiguous. Trimming pared 1 base from V and 2 bases from J, leaving 3 bases between. In germline, CDR1 is SGHDN, CDR2 FVKESK. The CDR3 extends over 12 amino acids. CDR3 sequence (DNA): TGTGCCAGCAGCCAAGGGCCCTACGAGCAGTACTTC. Its protein is CASSQGPYEQYF.

Worth noting for this clone: Its ends do not fully match the called genes, so a read error is possible. J is TRBJ1-1 and V is TRBV18, with D maybe TRBD1 (5 bases). CDR1 is KGHSH, CDR2 LQKENI, per germline. The CDR3 length is 16 residues. CDR3 nucleotides: TGTGCCAGCTCACCACCGGCCACAGGCGCTCCCGCTGGGGAATTTTTT. It translates to CASSPPATGAPAGEFF.

This sequence joins TRBV30 and TRBJ2-2; TRBD2 matches 16 bases. This CDR3 contains 17 residues. The V gene's germline CDR1 is GTSNPN and CDR2 SVGIG (reference sequence). J lost 4 bases, V lost 3 bases, and 5 bases had no gene match. The CDR3 here is CAWSQGLAGGSTGELFF. CDR3 bases: TGTGCCTGGAGCCAGGGACTAGCGGGAGGGTCCACCGGGGAGCTGTTTTTT.

The chain is built from TRBV19 and TRBJ2-7; a weak D match, TRBD1 (5 bases). The germline CDR1 and CDR2 sequences are LNHDA and SQIVND (reference sequence). Trimming removed 3 bases at V and 2 bases at J, with 20 bases between. CDR3 length equals 17 residues. The CDR3 DNA reads as TGTGCCAGTAGTATGGGGCTAACGTCCCCCGTCCCCTACGAGCAGTACGTC. As protein: CASSMGLTSPVPYEQYV.

This chain uses TRBV5-8 with TRBJ2-2; 11 bases align to TRBD2. Per the germline V gene, CDR1 is SGHTS and CDR2 is YDEGEE. The CDR3 has 17 residues. V lost 0 bases and J lost 4; bases outside the gene matches: 5. DNA of the CDR3: TGTGCCAGCAGCTTGGGACTAGCGGGGTCAGTCACCGGGGAGCTGTTTTTT. Amino acid sequence: CASSLGLAGSVTGELFF.